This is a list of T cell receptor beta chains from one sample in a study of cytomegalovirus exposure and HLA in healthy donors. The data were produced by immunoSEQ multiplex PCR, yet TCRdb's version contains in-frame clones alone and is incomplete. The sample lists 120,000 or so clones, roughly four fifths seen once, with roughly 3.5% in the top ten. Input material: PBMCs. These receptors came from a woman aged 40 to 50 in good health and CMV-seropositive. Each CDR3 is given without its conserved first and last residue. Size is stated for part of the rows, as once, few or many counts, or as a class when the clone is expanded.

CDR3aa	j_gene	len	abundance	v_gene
ASSLRTRPSGIEQY	TRBJ2-7	14	-	TRBV7-6
ASSLFSGSSYNEQF	TRBJ2-1	14	-	TRBV7-3
ASSMNVRGFEKLF	TRBJ1-4	13	-	TRBV6-1
SVDTGWETQY	TRBJ2-5	10	-	TRBV29-1
ASIRGRFTEAF	TRBJ1-1	11	-	TRBV28
ASSLLAGRNTGELF	TRBJ2-2	14	few	TRBV5-1
ASRPQGIYGYT	TRBJ1-2	11	-	TRBV6-5
ASSFGREQF	TRBJ2-1	9	-	TRBV27
ASSSGGGNPTGELF	TRBJ2-2	14	-	TRBV10-1
ASSQGITSGSLFTDTQY	TRBJ2-3	17	-	TRBV4-1
SSSRSPVGVTSGNTIY	TRBJ1-3	16	-	TRBV7-9
ASSLGGADYGYT	TRBJ1-2	12	-	TRBV11-1
ASTSVGGARLEQF	TRBJ2-1	13	once	TRBV7-2
ASSQTGIDTQY	TRBJ2-3	11	-	TRBV10-1
ASSIGRGSIEAF	TRBJ1-1	12	-	TRBV11-2
ATATSGLQETQY	TRBJ2-5	12	-	TRBV10-2
ASSLLATDTGELF	TRBJ2-2	13	once	TRBV27
ASSDRPPSGGSYEQY	TRBJ2-7	15	-	TRBV5-1
ASSYITGGTYGYT	TRBJ1-2	13	-	TRBV6-5
ATRRGARGDTEAF	TRBJ1-1	13	once	TRBV6-1
ASSSTEVGSGYT	TRBJ1-2	12	-	TRBV7-9
ASSYSTEGYT	TRBJ1-2	10	once	TRBV28
ASSFGLAGDYEQY	TRBJ2-7	13	-	TRBV28
ASSLNSRQGVYEQY	TRBJ2-7	14	-	TRBV7-8
ASSGQGDGNTIY	TRBJ1-3	12	-	TRBV2
ASSFLPGQGAYSNQPQH	TRBJ1-5	17	-	TRBV28
ASSSSLAGVGGQY	TRBJ2-4	13	-	TRBV28
ASSLLGEFYSNQPQH	TRBJ1-5	15	-	TRBV28
ASSITSSGTTDTQY	TRBJ2-3	14	-	TRBV28
ASSHRWAREDTGGTDTQY	TRBJ2-3	18	-	TRBV28
ASSMGDSPSYEQY	TRBJ2-7	13	-	TRBV5-1
SVEGMTGAFGYT	TRBJ1-2	12	-	TRBV29-1
ASSLLAGGPETQY	TRBJ2-5	13	-	TRBV27
ASTDREETQY	TRBJ2-5	10	-	TRBV2
AWSVQGYTEAF	TRBJ1-1	11	-	TRBV30
ASSGTTGQLLDTEAF	TRBJ1-1	15	-	TRBV6-1